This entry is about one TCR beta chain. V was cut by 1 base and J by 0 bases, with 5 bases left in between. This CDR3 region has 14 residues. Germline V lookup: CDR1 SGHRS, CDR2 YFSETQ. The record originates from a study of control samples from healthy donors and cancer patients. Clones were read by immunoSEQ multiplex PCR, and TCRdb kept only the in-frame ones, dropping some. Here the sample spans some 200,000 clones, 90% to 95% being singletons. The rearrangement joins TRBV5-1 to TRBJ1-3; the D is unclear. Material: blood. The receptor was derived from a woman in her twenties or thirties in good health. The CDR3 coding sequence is TGCGCCAGCAGCTTGTGGCCCTCTGGAAACACCATATATTTT. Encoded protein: CASSLWPSGNTIYF.